These T cell receptor beta chains were read from a single sample in a study of control samples from healthy donors and cancer patients. Sequencing was performed with immunoSEQ multiplex PCR; in TCRdb, only in-frame clones are kept and a portion is missing. Counted here are 120,000 or so clones, roughly 90% occurring once; the ten biggest clones make up 3.7%. The source material was PBMCs. Every receptor here comes from a woman aged 60 to 75 with lung cancer. CDR3s include the opening cysteine and the closing phenylalanine or tryptophan. A row's size may be missing; if present it is once, few, many or a size class.

>TRBV23-1|NA|TRBJ1-4
CASSPDPFDEKLFF
>TRBV6-5|NA|TRBJ2-2
CASSPSRTQTGELFF
>TRBV3-1/TRBV3-2|NA|TRBJ2-5
CASSLGVDGTQYF
>TRBV27|NA|TRBJ1-2
CATKEGAYGYTF
>TRBV9|NA|TRBJ2-1
CASSQSGSSYNEQFF
>TRBV7-2|NA|TRBJ2-7
CASRQEWGDEQYF
>TRBV3-1/TRBV3-2|NA|TRBJ2-5
CASSQRASGQIQETQYF
>TRBV19|NA|TRBJ1-4
CASSIGGGGNEKLFF
>TRBV19|NA|TRBJ1-5
CATQQYNQPQHF
>TRBV7-2|NA|TRBJ1-1
CASSPVGTEVSEAFF
>TRBV2|NA|TRBJ2-2
CASKSGSGTGELFF
>TRBV30|NA|TRBJ1-4
CAWRLRDRTSGEKLFF
>TRBV6-1|NA|TRBJ1-4
CASRDSQNEKLFF
>TRBV9|few|TRBJ2-7
CASSVAGKEQYF
>TRBV9|NA|TRBJ2-1
CASSVDYSGGAHNEQFF
>TRBV7-2|NA|TRBJ2-1
CASSLFIRGGGTSYNEQFF
>TRBV10-3|NA|TRBJ1-2
CAFRTGTGVGYGYTF
>TRBV7-6|NA|TRBJ2-3
CASSLVGIGTDTQYF
>TRBV10-3|NA|TRBJ1-6
CAISERDNNSPLHF
>TRBV7-9|once|TRBJ1-4
CASSLLPGEKLFF
>TRBV6-5|NA|TRBJ1-2
CASSPLGQGAGGYTF
>TRBV7-2|NA|TRBJ2-7
CASSTQDGGLAYEQYF
>TRBV9|NA|TRBJ2-1
CASSVSSGGFNEQFF
>TRBV18|NA|TRBJ1-6
CASSLPDRFDSPLHF
>TRBV4-2|NA|TRBJ1-1
CASSQERTPLFRTEAFF
>TRBV5-1|NA|TRBJ1-1
CASSGGQGAGTEAFF
>TRBV29-1|NA|TRBJ2-3
CSVGGAALTDTQYF
>TRBV19|NA|TRBJ1-2
CASTPRRAGPYGYTF
>TRBV5-5|NA|TRBJ1-2
CASSLASNYGYTF
>TRBV6-4|NA|TRBJ1-2
CASSEGADYGYTF
>TRBV3-1/TRBV3-2|once|TRBJ2-1
CASSQGGTSGFHEQFF
>TRBV19|NA|TRBJ2-3
CASSEPGSTQYF
>TRBV18|few|TRBJ2-5
CASSRDSQETQYF
>TRBV28|NA|TRBJ1-1
CASSLFEDWGARGNTEAFF
>TRBV15|NA|TRBJ1-5
CATSREGGYEPQHF
>TRBV2|NA|TRBJ2-2
CASSEPGGTGELFF
>TRBV6-1|NA|TRBJ2-5
CASSDPGTSEQETQYF
>TRBV12-5|NA|TRBJ2-2
CATSDARADTGELFF
>TRBV6-1|NA|TRBJ2-5
CASSEWDTQETQYF
>TRBV6-5|NA|TRBJ1-3
CASSYPGGNTIYF
>TRBV18|NA|TRBJ1-2
CASSPSSGGTGYTF
>TRBV9|NA|TRBJ2-7
CASSMGTGKSYEQYF
>TRBV18|NA|TRBJ2-1
CASSPGGSSYNEQFF
>TRBV6-2/TRBV6-3|NA|TRBJ1-1
CASSPGQGTNTEAFF
>TRBV18|NA|TRBJ2-1
CASSLVEGLYNEQFF
>TRBV9|NA|TRBJ2-3
CASSDSRLAGESTDTQYF
>TRBV28|NA|TRBJ1-2
CATRGQGERSYGYTF
>TRBV30|NA|TRBJ1-2
CAWSDMSGLDGYTF
>TRBV6-5|once|TRBJ2-7
CASSHGIPGSYEQYF
>TRBV6-1|NA|TRBJ2-2
CASSESVIGLADPTGELFF
>TRBV28|NA|TRBJ2-7
CASSFPRRQGVYSYEQYF
>TRBV7-9|NA|TRBJ2-3
CASSPQRGIPDTQYF
>TRBV7-2|NA|TRBJ2-5
CASSPRTGESEQYF
>TRBV5-8|medium-sized|TRBJ1-2
CASSAIRQSYTF